A selection of T cell receptor beta chains follows, all from one sample in a study of CD8 T cells in Susac syndrome. TCRdb re-analysed the immunoSEQ multiplex PCR reads in MiXCR, keeping a single row per CDR3 protein. The sample shows 75,000 to 95,000 distinct CDR3 sequences, roughly 96% of them seen only once. The sample was CD8+ T cells from PBMCs. These receptors were taken from a human donor with Susac syndrome. The conserved cysteine and the conserved F or W are not part of the CDR3 here. The order of the fields is clone size, J gene, D gene, V gene, CDR3 protein. A D gene is named only where the DNA matches it firmly. Size is stated for part of the rows, as once, few or many counts, or as a class when the clone is expanded.

- | TRBJ1-2 | - | TRBV12-3/TRBV12-4 | ASSPDSRGYT
- | TRBJ1-1 | TRBD1 | TRBV5-4 | ASSLQGASYTEAF
- | TRBJ1-5 | - | TRBV7-2 | ASSLFAETSQPQH
- | TRBJ1-5 | - | TRBV12-3/TRBV12-4 | ATLENDGQPQH
- | TRBJ1-5 | - | TRBV29-1 | SVGGRGNQPQH
- | TRBJ2-1 | - | TRBV19 | ASSIVVYNEQF
- | TRBJ2-3 | TRBD1 | TRBV9 | ASSVDSADGNLRGIVTDTQY
once | TRBJ2-5 | TRBD2 | TRBV5-1 | ASSVAGAQETQY
- | TRBJ2-3 | - | TRBV11-2 | ASSSTKTVDTQY
- | TRBJ2-7 | - | TRBV7-2 | ASSLGQAPYEQY
- | TRBJ2-7 | TRBD2 | TRBV5-4 | ASSYAGTSVYEQY
- | TRBJ1-6 | TRBD1 | TRBV28 | ASSWTGSPLH
- | TRBJ1-3 | TRBD1 | TRBV9 | ASSVDGTGGNTIY
- | TRBJ1-5 | TRBD1 | TRBV5-1 | ASSLEGGSNQPQH
- | TRBJ1-5 | - | TRBV20-1 | SARPSNVGNQPQH
- | TRBJ2-7 | - | TRBV14 | ASSQDRNRANYEQY
- | TRBJ2-2 | TRBD1 | TRBV5-1 | ASSPRTGEAGELF
- | TRBJ1-4 | - | TRBV7-6 | ASSFQGRGSSLGKLF
- | TRBJ2-1 | TRBD2 | TRBV9 | ASSAWRGGDNEQF
once | TRBJ1-1 | - | TRBV5-4 | ASSLVVLGFPLNTEAF